This T cell receptor beta chain derives from a study of blood T cells in healthy people across ages. A second about 7 to 11 cycle PCR used barcoded and J-beta primers. Every cDNA was tagged by a template-switch adaptor with 12 random nucleotides. Each CDR3 protein is one row after TCRdb ran MiXCR on the 5' RACE reads. The table lists around 800,000 distinct CDR3 sequences, about 55% of them singletons. V gave up 3 bases and J gave up 5 bases; unmatched junction bases: 9. CDR3 length: 15 residues. CDR1 is SGHNT and CDR2 is YYREEE in the germline V gene (reference sequence). General study results and limits: Not knowing donor CMV status may have confounded expanded clonotype changes. Naive CD4+ cell counts and diversity both ran higher in long-lived than in aged donors.

Details on this clonotype: Antigen unknown.

RNA extraction gave at least 5.5 micrograms of total RNA per sample. Sequences were obtained from blood. This sequence was found in an older man in good health. V and J are TRBV5-4 and TRBJ1-2, with TRBD1 matching over 8 bases. The CDR3 spells CASSWQGAAAYGYTF. The CDR3 DNA follows: TGTGCCAGCAGCTGGCAGGGGGCAGCGGCTTATGGCTACACCTTC.